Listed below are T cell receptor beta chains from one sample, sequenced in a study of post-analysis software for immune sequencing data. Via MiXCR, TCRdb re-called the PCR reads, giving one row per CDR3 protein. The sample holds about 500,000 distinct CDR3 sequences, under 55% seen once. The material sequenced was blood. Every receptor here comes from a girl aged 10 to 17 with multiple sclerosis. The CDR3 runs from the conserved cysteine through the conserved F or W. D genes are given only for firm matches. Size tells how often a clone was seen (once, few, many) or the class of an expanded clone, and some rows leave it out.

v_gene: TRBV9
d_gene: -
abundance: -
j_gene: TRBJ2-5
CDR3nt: TGTGCCAGCAGCGTAGGGTCGGGCCGGGAGACCCAGTACTTC
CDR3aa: CASSVGSGRETQYF

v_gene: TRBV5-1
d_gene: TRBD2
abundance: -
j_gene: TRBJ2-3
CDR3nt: TGCGCCAGCAGCTTGGGGAAACTAGCGGGAGTTGGAGATACGCAGTATTTT
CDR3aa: CASSLGKLAGVGDTQYF

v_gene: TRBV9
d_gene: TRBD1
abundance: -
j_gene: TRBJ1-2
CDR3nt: TGTGCCAGCAGCACAAGCGGCAGGGGGTATGGCTACACCTTC
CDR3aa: CASSTSGRGYGYTF

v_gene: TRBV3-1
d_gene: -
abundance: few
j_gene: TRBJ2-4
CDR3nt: TGTGCCAGCAGCCAATTTACCGGGACTGCCGACAACATTCAGTACTTC
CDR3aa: CASSQFTGTADNIQYF

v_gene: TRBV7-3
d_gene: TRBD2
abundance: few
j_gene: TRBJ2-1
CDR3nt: TGTGCCAGCAGTTCCCAAGCGGGAGTCAGGGCCGATGAGCAGTTCTTC
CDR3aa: CASSSQAGVRADEQFF

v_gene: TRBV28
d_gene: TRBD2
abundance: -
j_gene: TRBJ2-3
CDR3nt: TGTGCCAGCCCTCTATTGGCGGGAGGAGGGTTGGGCACAGATACGCAGTATTTT
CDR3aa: CASPLLAGGGLGTDTQYF

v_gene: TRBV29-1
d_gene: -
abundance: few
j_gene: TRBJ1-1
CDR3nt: TGCAGCGTTGTGAACGCAGGGGTGAACACTGAAGCTTTCTTT
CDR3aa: CSVVNAGVNTEAFF

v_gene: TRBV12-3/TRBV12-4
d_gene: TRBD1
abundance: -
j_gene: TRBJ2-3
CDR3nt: TGTGCCAGCACCACACAGGGGGCGCGAGGGGGTACGCAGTATTTT
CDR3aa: CASTTQGARGGTQYF

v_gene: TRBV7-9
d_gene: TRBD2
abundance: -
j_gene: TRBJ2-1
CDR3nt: TGTGCCAGCAGCTTAGAGGGGGGACTAGCGGGTTACAATGAGCAGTTCTTC
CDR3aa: CASSLEGGLAGYNEQFF

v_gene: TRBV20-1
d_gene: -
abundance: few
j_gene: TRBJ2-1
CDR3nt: TGCAGCGCTAGAGATGTTAAATCAGGGCTAGGGGGTGAGCAGTTCTTC
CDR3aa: CSARDVKSGLGGEQFF

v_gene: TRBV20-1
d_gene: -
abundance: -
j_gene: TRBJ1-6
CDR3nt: TGCAGGGCTATCTCACGGGGTACACCCCTCCACTTT
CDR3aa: CRAISRGTPLHF

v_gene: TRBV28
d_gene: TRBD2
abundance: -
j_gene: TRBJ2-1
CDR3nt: TGTGCCAGCATTTTCAGCGGGGCACACAATGAGCAGTTCTTC
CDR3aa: CASIFSGAHNEQFF

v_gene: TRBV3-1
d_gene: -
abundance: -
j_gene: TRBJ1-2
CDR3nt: TGTGCCAGTCGCGGAGGCCCCGGACAGTCTAACTATGGCTACACCTTC
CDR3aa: CASRGGPGQSNYGYTF

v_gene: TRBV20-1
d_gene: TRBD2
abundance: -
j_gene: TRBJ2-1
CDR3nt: TGCAGTGCTCGCCGACTAGCGGGAGGCTCCTACAATGAGCAGTTCTTC
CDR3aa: CSARRLAGGSYNEQFF

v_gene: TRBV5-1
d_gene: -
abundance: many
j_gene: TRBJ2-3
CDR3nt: TGCGCCAGCAACAGGGAGAGGGGAGATACGCAGTATTTT
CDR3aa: CASNRERGDTQYF

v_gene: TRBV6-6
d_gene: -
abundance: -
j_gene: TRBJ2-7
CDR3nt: TGTGCCAGCAGACACGGAACCTACGAGCAGTACTTC
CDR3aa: CASRHGTYEQYF

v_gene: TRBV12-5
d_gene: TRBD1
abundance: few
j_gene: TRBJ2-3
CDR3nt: TGTGCTAGTGGCCTTCGACAGGGCGATAGCACAGATACGCAGTATTTT
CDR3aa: CASGLRQGDSTDTQYF

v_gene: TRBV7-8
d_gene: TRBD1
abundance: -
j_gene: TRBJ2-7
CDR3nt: TGTGCCAGCAGCTTAGTTTCGACAGGGGTTTCCTACGAGCAGTACTTC
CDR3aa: CASSLVSTGVSYEQYF

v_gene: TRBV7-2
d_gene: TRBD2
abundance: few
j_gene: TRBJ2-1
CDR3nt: TGTGCCAGCAGCTCCCCGGGACTAGCTCCTTGGGAGCAGTTCTTC
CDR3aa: CASSSPGLAPWEQFF

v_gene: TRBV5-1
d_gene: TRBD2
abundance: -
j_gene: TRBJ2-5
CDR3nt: TGCGCCAGCAGCCCGGGGGGGTCCAAAGAGACCCAGTACTTC
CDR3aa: CASSPGGSKETQYF

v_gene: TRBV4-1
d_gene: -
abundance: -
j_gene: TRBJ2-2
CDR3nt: TGCGCCAGCAGCCAACAGGGATACACCGGGGAGCTGTTTTTT
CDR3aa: CASSQQGYTGELFF

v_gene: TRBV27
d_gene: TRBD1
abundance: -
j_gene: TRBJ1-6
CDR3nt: TGTGCCAGCAGCCTGACAGGGCAGCGGTCACCCCTCCACTTT
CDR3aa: CASSLTGQRSPLHF

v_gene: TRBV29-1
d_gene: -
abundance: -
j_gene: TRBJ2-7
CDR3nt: TGCAGCGTTGTACAAACCTACGAGCAGTACTTC
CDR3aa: CSVVQTYEQYF

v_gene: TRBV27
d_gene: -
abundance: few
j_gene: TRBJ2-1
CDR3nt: TGTGCCAGCAGTTTAAAATTAAGGCTTTACAATGAGCAGTTCTTC
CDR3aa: CASSLKLRLYNEQFF

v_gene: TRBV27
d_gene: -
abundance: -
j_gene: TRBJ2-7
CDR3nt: TGTGCCGGCAGTCCGTCGCATAACGAGCAGTACTTC
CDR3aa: CAGSPSHNEQYF

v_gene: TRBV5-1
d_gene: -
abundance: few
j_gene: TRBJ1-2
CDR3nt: TGCGCCAGCAGCTTGGTAGACAGGAGCCATCCTAACTATGGCTACACCTTC
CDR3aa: CASSLVDRSHPNYGYTF

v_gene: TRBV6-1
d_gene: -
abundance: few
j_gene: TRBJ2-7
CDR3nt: TGTGCCAGCAGCGAAGCGAGAGACAGACCCTACGAGCAGTACTTC
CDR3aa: CASSEARDRPYEQYF

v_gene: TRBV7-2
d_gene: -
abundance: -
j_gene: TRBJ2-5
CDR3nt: TGTGCCAGCAGCTCATCCCGGCAAGAGACCCAGTACTTC
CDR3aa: CASSSSRQETQYF

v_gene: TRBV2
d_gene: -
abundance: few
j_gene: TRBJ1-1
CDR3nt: TGTGCCAGCAGGTCGGACACTGAAGCTTTCTTT
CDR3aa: CASRSDTEAFF

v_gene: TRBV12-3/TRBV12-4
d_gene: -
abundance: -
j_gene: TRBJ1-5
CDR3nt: TGTGCCAGCAGTTTATGGCGGGGGGCCGGTCAGCCCCAGCATTTT
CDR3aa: CASSLWRGAGQPQHF

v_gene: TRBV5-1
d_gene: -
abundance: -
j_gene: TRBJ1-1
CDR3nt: TGCGCCAGCAGCTCACGAGCTCGGAACCAATCGTTGAACACTGAAGCTTTCTTT
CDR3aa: CASSSRARNQSLNTEAFF

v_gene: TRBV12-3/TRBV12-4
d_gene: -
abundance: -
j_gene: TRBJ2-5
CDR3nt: TGTGCCACCAAGGAGTTCCAAGAGACCCAGTACTTC
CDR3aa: CATKEFQETQYF

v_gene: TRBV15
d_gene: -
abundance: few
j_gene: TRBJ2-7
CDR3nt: TGTGCCACCAGCAGAGTGCGGTCGACTTACGAGCAGTACTTC
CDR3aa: CATSRVRSTYEQYF

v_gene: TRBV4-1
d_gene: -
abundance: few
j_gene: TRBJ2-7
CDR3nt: TGCGCCAGCAGCCAACCTAGGAGGTCCTACGAGCAGTACTTC
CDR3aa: CASSQPRRSYEQYF

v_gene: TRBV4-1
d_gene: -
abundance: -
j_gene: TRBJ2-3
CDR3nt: TGCGCCAGCAGCCAGGACCCGGACAGCCTTAGCACAGATACGCAGTATTTT
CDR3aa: CASSQDPDSLSTDTQYF

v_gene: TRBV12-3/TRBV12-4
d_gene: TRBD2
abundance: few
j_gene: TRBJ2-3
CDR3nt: TGTGCCAGCACTAATCAGGGGATTAGCGGGGGCACAGATACGCAGTATTTT
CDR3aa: CASTNQGISGGTDTQYF

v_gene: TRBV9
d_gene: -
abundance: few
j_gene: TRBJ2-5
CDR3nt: TGTGCCAGCAGCTACATGGGGGAGCTGCAAGAGACCCAGTACTTC
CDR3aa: CASSYMGELQETQYF

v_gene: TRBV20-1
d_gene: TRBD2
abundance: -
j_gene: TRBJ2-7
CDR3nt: TGCAGTGCTAGGCACCTGACTAGCGGATTCTCCTACGAGCAGTACTTC
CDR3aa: CSARHLTSGFSYEQYF

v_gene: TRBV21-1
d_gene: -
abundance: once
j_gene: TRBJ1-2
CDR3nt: TGTGCCAGCAGCAAAGGGCCCCGACAGGGGGGACGGAGCTATGGCTACACCTTC
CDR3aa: CASSKGPRQGGRSYGYTF

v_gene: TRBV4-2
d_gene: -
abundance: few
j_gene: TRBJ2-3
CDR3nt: TGTGCCAGCAGCCACCGGGTCGGCGGAGGGATCACAGATACGCAGTATTTT
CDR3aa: CASSHRVGGGITDTQYF

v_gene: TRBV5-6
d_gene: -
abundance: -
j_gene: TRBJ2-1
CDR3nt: TGTGCCAGCGAACGGCGGGGAAACTACAATGAGCAGTTCTTC
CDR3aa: CASERRGNYNEQFF

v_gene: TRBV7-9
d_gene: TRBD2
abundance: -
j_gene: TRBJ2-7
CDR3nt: TGTGCCAGCAGCTTAGCAGGGCCTAGCGGTCCGCTCGAGCAGTACTTC
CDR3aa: CASSLAGPSGPLEQYF

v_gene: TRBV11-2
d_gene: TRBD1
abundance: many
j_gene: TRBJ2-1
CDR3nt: TGTGCCAGCAGCTCGACAGGGAGCCTCCATCCTGGTGAGCAGTTCTTC
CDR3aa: CASSSTGSLHPGEQFF

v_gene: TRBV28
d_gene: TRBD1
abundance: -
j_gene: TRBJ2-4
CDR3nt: TGTGCCAGCAGTCCATGGACAGGGCTAGCCAAAAACATTCAGTACTTC
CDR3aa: CASSPWTGLAKNIQYF

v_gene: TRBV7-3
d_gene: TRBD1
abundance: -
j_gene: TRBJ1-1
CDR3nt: TGTGCCAGCAGCCCCAGGGGGGACAGGGGTTCGGTGACTGAAGCTTTCTTT
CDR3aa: CASSPRGDRGSVTEAFF

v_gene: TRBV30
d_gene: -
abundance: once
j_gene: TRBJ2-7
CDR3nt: TGTGCCGGGGACCGATGGTCCTACGAGCAGTACTTC
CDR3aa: CAGDRWSYEQYF

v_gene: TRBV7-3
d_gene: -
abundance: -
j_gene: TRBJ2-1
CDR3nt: TGTGCCAGCAGCTTAACTATCGCGGAAGTTCACAATGAGCAGTTCTTC
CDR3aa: CASSLTIAEVHNEQFF

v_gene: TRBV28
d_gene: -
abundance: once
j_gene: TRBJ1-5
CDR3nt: TGTGCCAGCAGTTCCCCGATCGCCTACAGCGGTCAGCCCCAGCATTTT
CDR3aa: CASSSPIAYSGQPQHF

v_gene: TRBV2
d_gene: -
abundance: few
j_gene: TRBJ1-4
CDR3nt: TGTGCCAGCAGTGAATTGAGGACGGAAGGGCTTGCAACTAATGAAAAACTGTTTTTT
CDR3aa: CASSELRTEGLATNEKLFF

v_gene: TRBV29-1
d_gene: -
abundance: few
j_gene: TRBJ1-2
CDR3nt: TGCAGCGTTGGGGTGGTACAGGGCGATGGCTACACCTTC
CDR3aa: CSVGVVQGDGYTF

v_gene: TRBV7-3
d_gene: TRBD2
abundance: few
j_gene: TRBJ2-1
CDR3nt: TGTGCCAGCAGCCTGGGACTAGCGGGAGCAGGGTATGAGCAGTTCTTC
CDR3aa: CASSLGLAGAGYEQFF

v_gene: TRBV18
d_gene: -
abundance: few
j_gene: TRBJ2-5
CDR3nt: TGTGCCAGCTCACCAAGCGGCAGGGAGGAGACCCAGTACTTC
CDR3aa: CASSPSGREETQYF

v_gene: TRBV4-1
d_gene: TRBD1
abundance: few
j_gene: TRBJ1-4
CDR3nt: TGCGCCAGCAGCCAAGACCGGACAGGGAATGAAAAACTGTTTTTT
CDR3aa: CASSQDRTGNEKLFF

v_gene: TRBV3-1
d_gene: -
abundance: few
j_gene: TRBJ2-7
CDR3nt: TGTGCCAGCAGCCAAGATCGGGGCGGGGTGCAGTACTTC
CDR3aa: CASSQDRGGVQYF

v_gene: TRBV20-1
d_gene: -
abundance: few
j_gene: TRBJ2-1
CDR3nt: TGCAGTGCTCTTCAAGGGATCTCCTACAATGAGCAGTTCTTC
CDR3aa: CSALQGISYNEQFF

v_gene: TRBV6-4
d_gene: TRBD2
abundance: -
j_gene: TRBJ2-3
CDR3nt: TGTGCCAGCAGTGTACGGCGGGAGTATACGCAGTATTTT
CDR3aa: CASSVRREYTQYF

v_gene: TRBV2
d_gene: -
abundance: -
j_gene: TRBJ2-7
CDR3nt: TGTGCCAGCAGAGACCACAGGGTTGAATTAGTTGGCGAGCAGTACTTC
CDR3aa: CASRDHRVELVGEQYF

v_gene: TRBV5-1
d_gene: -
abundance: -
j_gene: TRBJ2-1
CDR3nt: TGCGCCAGCAGCTTGGCCCTAAACAATGAGCAGTTCTTC
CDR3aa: CASSLALNNEQFF